The next 16 T cell receptor beta chains were all read from a single sample in a study of identical twins. A single record per CDR3 protein comes from TCRdb applying MiXCR to the 5' RACE reads. The sample shows 700,000 or so distinct CDR3 sequences, around 20% of them seen only once. The data also belong to a second study, concerning T cells expressing NK-cell markers.

The sequenced sample was PBMCs. All receptors come from a young woman in good health.

V usage is TRBV5-5 and J usage is TRBJ2-1; 7 bases agree with TRBD2. Per germline, CDR1 SGHKS and CDR2 YYEKEE (reference sequence). V lost 0 bases to trimming and J lost 9 bases; unmatched junction nucleotides: 9. This CDR3 spans 15 amino acids. As DNA, the CDR3 is TGTGCCAGCAGCTTGGAGGCGGGGAGGGTAGGTGAGCAGTTCTTC. Encoded protein: CASSLEAGRVGEQFF.

The gene calls are TRBV5-6 and TRBJ1-6, with 10 bases identical to TRBD1. The germline gives CDR1 SGHDT, CDR2 YYEEEE. The CDR3 is 16 residues long. Trimming removed 1 base from V and 10 bases from J; junction bases left unmatched: 8. The CDR3 DNA is TGTGCCAGCAGCTTGACCGCTTGGACAGGGGGGTCACCCCTCCACTTT. This gives the protein CASSLTAWTGGSPLHF.

The chain employs TRBV20-1 and TRBJ2-5; D gene ambiguous. The CDR3 spans 12 residues. Between the trimmed V and J ends, which lost 2 bases and 1 base, there was a span of 5 bases. The V gene's germline CDR1 is DFQATT and CDR2 SNEGSKA (reference sequence). CDR3 nucleotide sequence: TGCAGTGCTAGACCCGTCCAAGAGACCCAGTACTTC. It is translated as CSARPVQETQYF.

The chain combines TRBV20-1 with TRBJ1-3, with no clear D. The V gene lost 1 base and the J gene lost 6 bases, with 10 bases spanning the gap. The CDR3 runs to 13 residues. Germline CDR1 is DFQATT and CDR2 is SNEGSKA (reference sequence). CDR3 bases: TGCAGTGCTAGAGCCGGGATGGAAAACACCATATATTTT. Its protein product is CSARAGMENTIYF.

This clonotype came up many times. The chain couples TRBV20-1 to TRBJ1-2; 9 nucleotides agree with TRBD1. CDR1 is DFQATT, CDR2 SNEGSKA, per germline (reference sequence). The trim removed 4 bases at V and 4 bases at J, leaving 7 bases unmatched. CDR3 length: 14 amino acids. This CDR3 is CSAIGGQGGYGYTF. For the CDR3, the DNA is TGCAGTGCTATTGGGGGACAGGGTGGCTATGGCTACACCTTC.

This chain joins TRBV7-9 and TRBJ2-7, with 7 bases identical to TRBD1. Unmatched junction bases numbered 11, after V lost 6 bases and J lost 3 bases. This CDR3 has 15 amino acids. The germline V gene encodes CDR1 SEHNR and CDR2 FQNEAQ (reference sequence). The CDR3 sequence is CASSAGQDVLYEQYF. As DNA, the CDR3 is TGTGCCAGCAGTGCCGGACAGGACGTCCTCTACGAGCAGTACTTC.

The gene calls are TRBV12-3 or TRBV12-4 and TRBJ1-1; TRBD1 matches 7 bases. The CDR3 totals 13 residues. The trim removed 7 bases at V and 6 bases at J, leaving 8 bases unmatched. CDR3 DNA sequence: TGTGCCAGCAACAGGGACAGCCTCGCTGAAGCTTTCTTT. Its translation: CASNRDSLAEAFF.

This clonotype occurred a few times. This chain uses TRBV18 with TRBJ2-5; TRBD1 agrees at 9 bases. V lost 6 bases to trimming and J lost 5 bases; unmatched junction nucleotides: 13. CDR1 is KGHSH, CDR2 LQKENI, per germline. The CDR3 contains 16 residues. The CDR3 DNA is TGTGCCAGCTCGTTCACGTCCGGGACAGGGCGGGAGACCCAGTACTTC. Translation: CASSFTSGTGRETQYF.

This chain links TRBV29-1 with TRBJ2-3, with D tentatively TRBD2 (6 bases). Looked up from germline, CDR1 is SQVTM and CDR2 is ANQGSEA. Trimming stripped 7 bases from V and 2 bases from J, with 19 bases between. The CDR3 is 15 residues long. The CDR3 protein is CSARGSGETTDTQYF. DNA for the CDR3: TGCAGCGCACGAGGGTCGGGGGAGACCACAGATACGCAGTATTTT.

In its sample, this clonotype was seen a few times. The J gene is TRBJ2-7, the V gene TRBV6-6; 11 nucleotides match TRBD2. Per germline, CDR1 MNHNY and CDR2 SVGAGI (reference sequence). J gave up 9 bases and V 10 bases, and 11 bases lay outside the gene matches. CDR3 length equals 13 residues. The CDR3 region is CATTHSGRGVQYF. The CDR3 coding sequence is TGTGCCACGACCCATAGCGGGAGGGGGGTGCAGTACTTC.

This chain connects TRBV6-1 to TRBJ1-4; the D is unclear. CDR3 length equals 13 residues. V was trimmed by 8 bases and J by 5 bases, leaving 12 bases between them. CDR1 MNHNS and CDR2 SASEGT come from the germline V gene. The DNA of the CDR3 is TGTGCCAGCGCGACCAAGATAAATGAAAAACTGTTTTTT. This sequence encodes CASATKINEKLFF.

This clonotype appeared a few times. The V and J genes are TRBV20-1 and TRBJ2-2; a possible D gene is TRBD1 (5 bases). Looked up from germline, CDR1 is DFQATT and CDR2 is SNEGSKA (reference sequence). Trimming cost V 0 bases and J 7 bases, with 12 bases left between them. The length of the CDR3 is 14 residues. The CDR3 protein is CSARETQGGGELFF. The CDR3 DNA is TGCAGTGCTAGAGAAACCCAGGGTGGCGGGGAGCTGTTTTTT.

This clonotype was counted many times. The chain links TRBV7-2 to TRBJ2-7; D possibly uses TRBD1 or TRBD2 (5 bases each). V was cut by 1 base and J by 1 base, with 11 bases left in between. The germline V gene encodes CDR1 SGHTA and CDR2 FQGNSA. This CDR3 is built from 15 residues. CDR3: CASSLGGTQSYEQYF. CDR3 in DNA: TGTGCCAGCAGCTTAGGGGGGACCCAGTCCTACGAGCAGTACTTC.

There are a few counts of this clonotype. The V call is TRBV12-3 or TRBV12-4, the J call TRBJ1-2; D gene uncertain. The CDR3 runs to 13 residues. Trimming removed 7 bases from V and 6 bases from J, with 15 bases in between. This CDR3 is CASTSWRLDGYTF. Here the CDR3 DNA reads TGTGCCAGCACCTCTTGGCGGTTGGATGGCTACACCTTC.

This chain connects TRBV7-9 to TRBJ2-1; weak D call: TRBD2 (5 bases). CDR1 is SEHNR and CDR2 is FQNEAQ in the germline V gene (reference sequence). This CDR3 comprises 15 residues. With 3 bases removed from V and 2 bases from J, the gap between germline ends came to 11 bases. As DNA, the CDR3 is TGTGCCAGCAGCTTTTCCCAGCGGCCCTACAATGAGCAGTTCTTC. Protein sequence: CASSFSQRPYNEQFF.

The chain joins TRBV21-1 to TRBJ2-7; TRBD2 reflects the table's D call only, with no check against the DNA. TRBV21-1 has pseudogene status. CDR3 length: 13 residues. CDR3 residues: CASLPEGTYEQYF. The CDR3 DNA follows: TGTGCCAGCCTTCCGGAGGGGACCTACGAGCAGTACTTC.